A selection of T cell receptor beta chains follows, all from one sample in a study of blood T cell repertoires in COVID-19. Method: immunoSEQ multiplex PCR; TCRdb's copy keeps in-frame clones and lacks some. This sample carries over 120,000 clones, approximately 87% of them seen once, and the ten largest clones take about 11%. Sequencing input: PBMCs or T cells enriched from blood (not recorded which). These receptors came from a man aged 55-75 years who had recovered from COVID-19. Each CDR3 is given with its conserved first and last residue. The D gene is left open where the match is weak. Some rows have no size entry. The others give once, few or many, or a class for an expanded clone.

j_call clone_size v_call d_call cdr3_length cdr3_nt cdr3_aa
TRBJ1-2 once TRBV3-1/TRBV3-2 . 12 TGTGCCAGCAGCCAAGATATTAGAGGCTACACCTTC CASSQDIRGYTF
TRBJ2-6 . TRBV10-3 TRBD1 17 TGTGCCATCAGTGATCGAACAGGGGGCCCTGGGGCCAACGTCCTGACTTTC CAISDRTGGPGANVLTF
TRBJ1-2 . TRBV15 TRBD1 16 TGTGCCACCAGCCGGACAGGGGGCGCAACCGGAACGGGCTACACCTTC CATSRTGGATGTGYTF
TRBJ2-5 . TRBV2 TRBD2 15 TGTGCCAGCAGTCCGGGACTAGGAAGACAAGAGACCCAGTACTTC CASSPGLGRQETQYF
TRBJ1-2 . TRBV18 . 15 TGTGCCAGCTCACTTCAGGCAGCCACAACGTATGGCTACACCTTC CASSLQAATTYGYTF
TRBJ2-7 . TRBV15 . 15 TGTGCCACCAGCAGAGATGTCACAGCCACCTACGAGCAGTACTTC CATSRDVTATYEQYF
TRBJ2-2 . TRBV19 . 14 TGTGCCAGTAGGTCGGTTATGGGAGGCGGGGAGCTGTTTTTT CASRSVMGGGELFF
TRBJ1-5 . TRBV5-1 TRBD1 15 TGCGCCAGCAGCCTGGGGACAGGGGGGAATCAGCCCCAGCATTTT CASSLGTGGNQPQHF
TRBJ2-1 . TRBV4-1 . 13 TGCGCCAGCAGCCAAGTTGGGAGCAATGAGCAGTTCTTC CASSQVGSNEQFF
TRBJ2-5 . TRBV29-1 TRBD2 16 TGCAGCGCCAGGGGACCCGGAGGACTAGCGGAAGAGACCCAGTACTTC CSARGPGGLAEETQYF
TRBJ1-2 . TRBV18 TRBD1 15 TGTGCCAGCTCACCATCGACAGGGCCCGGAGGAAGCTACACCTTC CASSPSTGPGGSYTF
TRBJ2-7 . TRBV11-2 TRBD1 14 TGTGCCAGCAGCTTCCGGGACAGGGGCTACGAGCAGTACTTC CASSFRDRGYEQYF
TRBJ2-5 . TRBV6-2/TRBV6-3 TRBD2 11 TGTGCCAGCAGTCAGGGACTAGCATCCTACTTC CASSQGLASYF
TRBJ1-4 . TRBV11-1 . 12 TGTGCCAGCAGCTTCACCGGTGAAAAACTGTTTTTT CASSFTGEKLFF
TRBJ2-7 . TRBV5-1 TRBD2 13 TGCGCCAGCAGCTTAGCGGGAGGCAACGAGCAGTACTTC CASSLAGGNEQYF
TRBJ1-3 . TRBV28 TRBD1 15 TGTGCCAGCAGTGCGGGACAGGGGTTTAGAAACACCATATATTTT CASSAGQGFRNTIYF
TRBJ1-4 . TRBV9 . 14 TGTGCCAGCAACCCAGGACTGGGTAATGAAAAACTGTTTTTT CASNPGLGNEKLFF
TRBJ2-1 . TRBV12-3/TRBV12-4 . 12 TGTGCCAGCAGACTAGTTGGCGATGAGCAGTTCTTC CASRLVGDEQFF
TRBJ1-6 . TRBV6-4 . 14 TGTGCCAGCAGTGACGAAGGGGTTAATTCACCCCTCCACTTT CASSDEGVNSPLHF
TRBJ2-7 . TRBV2 TRBD1 14 TGTGCCAGCACATCCGGGACAGGGGGCTACGAGCAGTACTTC CASTSGTGGYEQYF
TRBJ1-2 . TRBV7-6 TRBD1 16 TGTGCCAGCAGCCTAGAGGGACAGGCCTGGCCCCGTGGCTACACCTTC CASSLEGQAWPRGYTF
TRBJ1-1 . TRBV10-3 . 15 TGTGCCATCAGTGGTCGGGGGGCCGGGAACACTGAAGCTTTCTTT CAISGRGAGNTEAFF
TRBJ2-6 once TRBV30 TRBD2 18 TGTGCCTGGACCCGACTAGCGGCAACGTCCTCTGGGGCCAACGTCCTGACTTTC CAWTRLAATSSGANVLTF
TRBJ1-4 . TRBV28 . 15 TGTGCCAGCAGTTTGGGAGGGGCGGGTCGTGAAAAACTGTTTTTT CASSLGGAGREKLFF
TRBJ2-5 . TRBV7-8 . 15 TGTGCCAGCAGCTTAGATCCTCGGTCCCGCTGGACCCAGTACTTC CASSLDPRSRWTQYF
TRBJ2-7 . TRBV2 TRBD1 14 TGTGCCAGCAGTCGCCTTGACCTAGGGGGCTCATCATACTTC CASSRLDLGGSSYF
TRBJ2-3 . TRBV10-3 TRBD2 16 TGTGCCATCAGTGCTCTCCAGGGAGGGGTAACAGATACGCAGTATTTT CAISALQGGVTDTQYF
TRBJ2-3 . TRBV30 . 14 TGTGCCTGGAGAGACGGGACAACCACAGATACGCAGTATTTT CAWRDGTTTDTQYF
TRBJ2-1 . TRBV5-1 TRBD1 14 TGCGCCAGCAGCTTGGGGACAGGGAACAATGAGCAGTTCTTC CASSLGTGNNEQFF
TRBJ1-2 . TRBV9 . 14 TGTGCCAGCAGCAGCGGTCAGGTGAACTATGGCTACACCTTC CASSSGQVNYGYTF
TRBJ1-2 . TRBV5-1 . 15 TGCGCCAGCAGCTTTAGTGGGGCTGGGAACTATGGCTACACCTTC CASSFSGAGNYGYTF
TRBJ1-1 . TRBV28 TRBD1 14 TGTGCCAGCAGTACGACAGGGGGTGGAACTGAAGCTTTCTTT CASSTTGGGTEAFF
TRBJ1-4 . TRBV11-2 . 16 TGTGCCAGTTCGGTCGGGGGGCCTAACATGGCTGAAAAACTGTTTTTT CASSVGGPNMAEKLFF
TRBJ2-7 . TRBV3-1/TRBV3-2 . 15 TGTGCCAGCAGCCAAGGTCGGGGGAGCTCCTACGAGCAGTACTTC CASSQGRGSSYEQYF
TRBJ2-1 . TRBV28 . 12 TGTGCCAGCAGTTTAGGAGGGGGCCGGGTGTTCTTC CASSLGGGRVFF
TRBJ2-3 . TRBV24-1 TRBD1 15 TGTGCCACCAGTGAGCGGACAGGGCCCCCAGATACGCAGTATTTT CATSERTGPPDTQYF
TRBJ2-1 few TRBV29-1 TRBD2 12 TGCAGCGTTGGATCTAGCGGGGGAATGGGTATCTTC CSVGSSGGMGIF
TRBJ2-7 . TRBV5-4 . 15 TGTGCCAGCAGCTTGGGAGGACTGAAGGCCTACGAGCAGTACTTC CASSLGGLKAYEQYF
TRBJ1-3 few TRBV14 . 15 TGTGCCAGCAGCCAGGAGGTATTCTCTGGAAACACCATATATTTT CASSQEVFSGNTIYF
TRBJ2-7 . TRBV9 . 14 TGTGCCAGCAGTTATGGGGCGAAGACCTACGAGCAGTACTTC CASSYGAKTYEQYF
TRBJ2-3 once TRBV3-1/TRBV3-2 . 12 TGTGCCAGCAGCCAGAGAACAGATACGCAGTATTTT CASSQRTDTQYF
TRBJ2-3 . TRBV2 TRBD2 15 TGTGCCAGCAGTCGTCGACTAGCGGCCACAGATACGCAGTATTTT CASSRRLAATDTQYF
TRBJ2-7 . TRBV14 TRBD1 16 TGTGCCAGCAGCCGCGGACAGGGAATGGTGTCGTGGGAGCAGTACTTC CASSRGQGMVSWEQYF
TRBJ2-1 . TRBV29-1 TRBD2 17 TGCAGCGTTGAAGGGTTGGAGGGCGGGAGCTCCTACAATGAGCAGTTCTTC CSVEGLEGGSSYNEQFF
TRBJ1-2 once TRBV19 . 14 TGTGCCAGTAGTATAGCGGGGGGACGGGGAGCTGACACCTTC CASSIAGGRGADTF
TRBJ1-5 . TRBV6-6 TRBD1 14 TGTGCCAGCAGTTTACAGGGGTTTGATCAGCCCCAGCATTTT CASSLQGFDQPQHF